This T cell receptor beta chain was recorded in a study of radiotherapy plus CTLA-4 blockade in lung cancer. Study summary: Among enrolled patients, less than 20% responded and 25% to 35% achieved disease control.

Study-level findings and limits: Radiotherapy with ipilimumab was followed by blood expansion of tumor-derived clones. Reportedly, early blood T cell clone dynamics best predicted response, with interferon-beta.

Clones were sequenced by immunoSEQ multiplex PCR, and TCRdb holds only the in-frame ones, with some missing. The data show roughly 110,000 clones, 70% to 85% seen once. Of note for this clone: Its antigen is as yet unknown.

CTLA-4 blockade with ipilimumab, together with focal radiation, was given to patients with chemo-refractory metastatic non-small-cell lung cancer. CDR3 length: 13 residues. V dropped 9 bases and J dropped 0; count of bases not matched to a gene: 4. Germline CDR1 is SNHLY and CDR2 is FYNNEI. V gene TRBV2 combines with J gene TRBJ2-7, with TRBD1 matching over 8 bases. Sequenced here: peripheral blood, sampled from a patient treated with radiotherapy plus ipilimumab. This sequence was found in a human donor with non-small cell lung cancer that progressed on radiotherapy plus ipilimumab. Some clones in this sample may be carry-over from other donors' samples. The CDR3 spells CARGQVSSYEQYF. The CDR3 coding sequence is TGTGCCAGGGGACAGGTTAGCTCCTACGAGCAGTACTTC.